The next 22 T cell receptor beta chains were all read from a single sample in a study of lymphopenia after photon versus proton radiotherapy. Libraries were prepared by immunoSEQ multiplex PCR; TCRdb keeps only in-frame clonotypes and omits some of them. The table lists around 55,000 clones, approximately 84% of them singletons. Sequencing was performed on peripheral blood, taken from a patient treated with proton-based radiotherapy. These receptors all stem from a man in his 60s with pancreatic cancer.

The rearrangement joins TRBV5-1 to TRBJ2-7, with D possibly being TRBD1 or TRBD2 (5 bases each). This CDR3 has 17 residues. Trimming shortened V by 4 bases and J by 2 bases, and 22 bases separated the two germline ends. The V gene's germline CDR1 is SGHRS and CDR2 YFSETQ. Here the CDR3 reads CASSHKSRDGEAYEQYF. CDR3 in DNA: TGCGCCAGCAGCCATAAATCCCGGGACGGGGAAGCCTACGAGCAGTACTTC.

The chain links TRBV18 to TRBJ2-7; 12 bases align to TRBD1. The junction had 7 bases not matched to a gene; V was cut back by 3 bases and J by 7 bases. CDR3 length equals 15 residues. Germline CDR1 KGHSH, CDR2 LQKENI. CDR3 amino acids: CASSPRGQGAREQYF. CDR3 in DNA: TGTGCCAGCTCACCGCGGGGACAGGGGGCTCGGGAGCAGTACTTC.

The rearrangement joins TRBV27 to TRBJ2-7; no clear D gene. CDR1 and CDR2 (germline): MNHEY, SMNVEV (reference sequence). V was shortened by 5 bases and J by 6 bases, with 14 bases between the two germline ends. CDR3 length: 13 residues. The CDR3 region has the DNA TGTGCCAGCAGTCCCTCCCCCGCCGGCGAGCAGTACTTC. This codes for CASSPSPAGEQYF.

The chain employs TRBV5-1 and TRBJ2-1; 9 bases agree with TRBD2. CDR1 SGHRS and CDR2 YFSETQ come from the germline V gene. CDR3 length: 14 amino acids. Trimming cost V 8 bases and J 0 bases; bases outside gene matches: 3. As DNA, the CDR3 is TGCGCCAGTTATAGCGGGAGCTCCTACAATGAGCAGTTCTTC. Protein: CASYSGSSYNEQFF. Using reference TRBV5-1 and TRBJ2-1 for the parts outside the CDR3, the full variable domain is KAGVTQTPRYLIKTRGQQVTLSCSPISGHRSVSWYQQTPGQGLQFLFEYFSETQRNKGNFPGRFSGRQFSNSRSEMNVSTLELGDSALYLCASYSGSSYNEQFFGPGTRLTVL.

V and J are TRBV4-1 and TRBJ2-7; D is possibly TRBD2 (6 bases). The germline V gene encodes CDR1 MGHRA and CDR2 YSYEKL. The CDR3 is 14 amino acids. The V gene lost 1 base and the J gene lost 0 bases, with 7 bases spanning the gap. CDR3 loop: CASSQVADSYEQYF. CDR3 nucleotide sequence: TGCGCCAGCAGCCAAGTAGCGGACTCCTACGAGCAGTACTTC.

This chain links TRBV27 with TRBJ1-6, with D uncertain. CDR3 length equals 12 residues. The germline V gene has CDR1 MNHEY and CDR2 SMNVEV (reference sequence). The V end lost 7 bases, the J end lost 6 bases, and 7 bases lay between the germline ends. The CDR3 sequence: CASTTANSPLHF. CDR3 bases: TGTGCCAGCACCACGGCTAATTCACCCCTCCACTTT.

This sequence joins TRBV28 and TRBJ2-5; 8 positions match TRBD1. The CDR3 has 15 residues. CDR1 is MDHEN and CDR2 is SYDVKM in the germline V gene. The V segment lost 0 bases and the J segment 4 bases; nucleotides outside the gene matches: 4. In DNA form, the CDR3 reads TGTGCCAGCAGTTTATGGCAGGGGGCCCGAGAGACCCAGTACTTC. This translates into CASSLWQGARETQYF.

The chain is built from TRBV29-1 and TRBJ1-1; D possibly corresponds to TRBD1 (5 bases). The germline V and J ends were trimmed by 3 bases and 5 bases, with 16 bases remaining between them. CDR3 length: 14 amino acids. Per the germline V gene, CDR1 is SQVTM and CDR2 is ANQGSEA. The CDR3 coding sequence is TGCAGCGTTGACCGGACAAGTCAGCGAACTGAAGCTTTCTTT. Translating it yields CSVDRTSQRTEAFF.

The chain uses TRBV19 and TRBJ2-1, with TRBD2 as a possible D gene (6 bases). V gave up 3 bases and J gave up 5 bases, with 17 bases separating them. CDR1 is LNHDA, CDR2 SQIVND, per germline (reference sequence). The CDR3 is 16 residues long. CDR3: CASSILRAGGHNEQFF. Here the CDR3 DNA reads TGTGCCAGTAGTATTCTAAGGGCCGGGGGACACAATGAGCAGTTCTTC.

V gene TRBV28 combines with J gene TRBJ1-1; no definite D call. Germline V lookup: CDR1 MDHEN, CDR2 SYDVKM. The germline V and J ends were trimmed by 5 bases and 4 bases, with 17 bases remaining between them. The CDR3 is made up of 15 amino acids. Here the CDR3 reads CASSVIRGGVTEAFF. CDR3 DNA sequence: TGTGCCAGCAGTGTAATACGGGGTGGGGTCACTGAAGCTTTCTTT.

This chain uses TRBV4-3 with TRBJ2-7; no definite D call. The CDR3 is 14 residues long. Deletions cut 3 bases from V and 0 bases from J, with 9 bases between. CDR1 and CDR2 from the germline V gene are LGHNA and YSLEER. The CDR3 region is CASSQFSGSYEQYF. The CDR3 bases are TGCGCCAGCAGCCAGTTTTCGGGCTCCTACGAGCAGTACTTC.

The chain has TRBV4-1 and TRBJ2-2; 9 bases match TRBD1. Germline CDR1 and CDR2: MGHRA and YSYEKL. Unmatched junction bases numbered 3, after V lost 1 base and J lost 3 bases. This CDR3 region has 16 residues. In DNA, the CDR3 is TGCGCCAGCAGCCAAGGTGGGACAGGGCACACCGGGGAGCTGTTTTTT. Amino acid sequence: CASSQGGTGHTGELFF.

The rearrangement links TRBV19 to TRBJ1-4, with D possibly matching TRBD1 (5 bases). The CDR3 length is 14 residues. Germline loops: CDR1 LNHDA, CDR2 SQIVND (reference sequence). Deletions cut 6 bases from V and 5 bases from J, with 13 bases between. The CDR3 nucleotides are TGTGCCAGTAGCCTTGGGGGTGCGAATGAAAAACTGTTTTTT. It is translated as CASSLGGANEKLFF.

This clone was recorded a few times. V is TRBV2 and J is TRBJ1-2, with D perhaps matching TRBD1 (6 bases). Germline-derived CDR1 and CDR2 are SNHLY and FYNNEI. This CDR3 is built from 15 residues. Trimming cost V 2 bases and J 2 bases, with 12 bases left between them. CDR3 bases: TGTGCCAGCAGTGAATTTAACAGGGCCAACTATGGCTACACCTTC. Its translation is CASSEFNRANYGYTF.

This clone was detected once. The chain joins TRBV5-1 to TRBJ2-7; perhaps TRBD2 as D (5 bases). The CDR3 runs to 14 residues. Germline V gene lookup returns CDR1 SGHRS and CDR2 YFSETQ. Trimming pared 4 bases from V and 4 bases from J, leaving 15 bases between. CDR3: CASSPAAAQYEQYF. The CDR3 nucleotides read TGCGCCAGCAGCCCCGCAGCGGCTCAGTACGAGCAGTACTTC.

The genes are TRBV29-1 and TRBJ2-3; 9 positions agree with TRBD2. The CDR3 is 14 residues long. Germline CDR1 is SQVTM and CDR2 is ANQGSEA. Trimming took 6 bases from V and 6 from J; bases not matched to a gene: 10. For the CDR3, the DNA is TGCAGCGTACTAGCGGGCGGGCGGTCGGATACGCAGTATTTT. It codes for CSVLAGGRSDTQYF.

The rearrangement joins TRBV7-9 to TRBJ2-7, with 10 nucleotides matching TRBD1. This CDR3 is 15 amino acids long. Germline V gives CDR1 SEHNR, CDR2 FQNEAQ (reference sequence). The ends lost 0 bases at V and 2 bases at J; junction bases unmatched: 1. The CDR3 DNA reads TGTGCCAGCAGCTTAGCGGGGACAGGGGCCTACGAGCAGTACTTC. It codes for CASSLAGTGAYEQYF.

J is TRBJ2-3 and V is TRBV7-3; 10 bases are a match to TRBD2. Germline CDR1 is SGHTA and CDR2 is FQGTGA. V shed 5 bases, J shed 6 bases, and the junction held 8 bases outside the gene matches. The CDR3 has 15 residues. The chain's CDR3 is CASSITSGKSDTQYF. The CDR3, as DNA: TGTGCCAGCAGCATCACTAGCGGGAAGTCGGATACGCAGTATTTT.

The chain employs TRBV9 and TRBJ2-2; D remains unclear. The V end lost 4 bases, the J end lost 5 bases, and 3 bases lay between the germline ends. The germline V gene encodes CDR1 SGDLS and CDR2 YYNGEE. The CDR3 spans 11 residues. CDR3 region: CASSRTGELFF. DNA of the CDR3: TGTGCCAGCAGCAGGACCGGGGAGCTGTTTTTT.

This rearrangement joins TRBV5-1 to TRBJ2-7; D is unresolved. The CDR3 runs 13 residues. The germline V gene encodes CDR1 SGHRS and CDR2 YFSETQ. Trimming removed 0 bases at V and 5 bases at J, with 9 bases between. The chain's CDR3 is CASSLARQNEQYF. Written as DNA, the CDR3 is TGCGCCAGCAGCTTGGCCAGGCAGAACGAGCAGTACTTC.

The chain employs TRBV11-3 and TRBJ2-2; D gene uncertain. Germline assignment: CDR1 SGHNT and CDR2 YENEEA. Trimming removed 5 bases from V and 2 bases from J, with 9 bases in between. CDR3 length: 14 amino acids. CDR3 coding DNA: TGTGCCAGCAGCCCACAACCAAACACCGGGGAGCTGTTTTTT. Residues: CASSPQPNTGELFF. Supplemented by reference TRBV11-3 and TRBJ2-2, the full variable domain reads EAGVVQSPRYKIIEKKQPVAFWCNPISGHNTLYWYLQNLGQGPELLIRYENEEAVDDSQLPKDRFSAERLKGVDSTLKIQPAELGDSAVYLCASSPQPNTGELFFGEGSRLTVL.

The chain carries TRBV7-9 and TRBJ1-3; D unresolved. With 4 bases removed from V and 0 bases from J, the gap between germline ends came to 4 bases. Germline V gene sequence: CDR1 SEHNR, CDR2 FQNEAQ (reference sequence). The CDR3 spans 13 residues. CDR3 protein: CASSSPSGNTIYF. The CDR3 region has the DNA TGTGCCAGCAGCTCACCCTCTGGAAACACCATATATTTT. The complete variable domain, with remaining parts taken from reference TRBV7-9 and TRBJ1-3, reads DTGVSQNPRHKITKRGQNVTFRCDPISEHNRLYWYRQTLGQGPEFLTYFQNEAQLEKSRLLSDRFSAERPKGSFSTLEIQRTEQGDSAMYLCASSSPSGNTIYFGEGSWLTVV.